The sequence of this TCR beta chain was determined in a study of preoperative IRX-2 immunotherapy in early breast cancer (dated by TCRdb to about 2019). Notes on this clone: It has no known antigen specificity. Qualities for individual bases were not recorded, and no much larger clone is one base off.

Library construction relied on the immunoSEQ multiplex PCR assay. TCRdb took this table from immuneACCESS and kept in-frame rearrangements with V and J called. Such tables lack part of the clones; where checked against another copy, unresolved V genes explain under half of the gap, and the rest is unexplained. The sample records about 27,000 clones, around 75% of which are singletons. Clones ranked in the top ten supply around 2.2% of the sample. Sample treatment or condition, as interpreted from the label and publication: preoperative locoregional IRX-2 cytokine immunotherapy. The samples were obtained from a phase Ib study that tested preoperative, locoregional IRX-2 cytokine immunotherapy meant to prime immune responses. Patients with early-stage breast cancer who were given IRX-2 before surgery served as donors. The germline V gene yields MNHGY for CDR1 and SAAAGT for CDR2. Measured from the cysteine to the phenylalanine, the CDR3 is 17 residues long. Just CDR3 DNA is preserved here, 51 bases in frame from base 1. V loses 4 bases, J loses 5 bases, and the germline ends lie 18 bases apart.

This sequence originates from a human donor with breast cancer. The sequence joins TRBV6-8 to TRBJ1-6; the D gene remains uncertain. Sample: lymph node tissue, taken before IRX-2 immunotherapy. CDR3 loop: CASSFDGLYNNNSPLHF. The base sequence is TGTGCCAGCAGTTTCGACGGCCTGTATAACAATAATTCACCCCTCCACTTT.